This T cell receptor beta chain is drawn from a study of CD8 T cells in ankylosing spondylitis. This clonotype showed up many times. Antigen: not known. With molecular barcodes, quantitative 5'-RACE was used to make the TCR beta libraries. TCRdb reanalysed the 5' RACE reads using MiXCR and keeps one entry per CDR3 protein. The sample includes about 260,000 distinct CDR3 sequences, around 25% of them seen just once. Germline V lookup: CDR1 SGHRS, CDR2 YFSETQ. This CDR3 region has 15 residues. V was trimmed by 0 bases and J by 4 bases, leaving 14 bases between them. Overall study results and limits: Disease-linked clones were CD8+ and relatively rare in peripheral blood. Ankylosing spondylitis blood appeared to carry a characteristic TCR beta motif of roughly eight highly homologous variants. Reportedly, matched ankylosing spondylitis synovial fluid was significantly enriched for disease-linked clones.

This sequence joins TRBV5-1 and TRBJ2-7, with a tentative D call TRBD2 (6 bases). The sample comprised blood, either unsorted or a sorted T cell fraction (not recorded which). The receptor comes from a male donor with ankylosing spondylitis or in good health (not recorded which). The CDR3 region has the DNA TGCGCCAGCAGCTTGGATGTTAGCGGAGCTTACGAGCAGTACTTC. Translating gives CASSLDVSGAYEQYF.